The present entry profiles one T cell receptor (beta chain) with its context. This CDR3 region has 16 residues. Germline V CDR1 and CDR2: MNHNS, SASEGT. V dropped 3 bases and J dropped 4; count of bases not matched to a gene: 5. This sample is drawn from a study of CD8 T cell repertoires and HIV-1 epitope variants. Whole-study context: Tested: three Gag epitope families, Nef HW9 and YT9. Cultures ran about ten days, with IL-2, IL-7 and IL-15 added on days 3 and 7.

Produced via immunoSEQ multiplex PCR; TCRdb's table is partial and in-frame only. This sample carries some 100,000 clones, 70% to 75% of them seen once, and the ten largest clones take around 24%. Source material: uncultured baseline CD8+ T cells from peripheral blood mononuclear cells (PBMCs). V is TRBV6-1 and J is TRBJ2-1; 11 bases are shared with TRBD2. The receptor was derived from a male donor with HIV. The CDR3 DNA reads as TGTGCCAGCAGTGAGTGGCTAGCGGGAGGTTACAATGAGCAGTTCTTC. Its protein is CASSEWLAGGYNEQFF.